A single T cell receptor beta chain is shown here with its context. The target antigen is unknown. These data originate in a study of cytomegalovirus exposure and HLA in healthy donors. Study-wide findings and caveats: When the data were analyzed later, several of the most significant clusters appeared to be linked to common viral pathogens. A later analysis associated some 16,000 TCR beta sequences with HLA alleles at a 0.05 false discovery rate.

The PCR employed 60 Vbeta primers together with 13 Jbeta primers. Sequencing was performed with immunoSEQ multiplex PCR; in TCRdb, only in-frame clones are kept and a portion is missing. The table has about 110,000 clones, approximately 80% seen once. The junction had 12 bases not matched to a gene; V was cut back by 8 bases and J by 4 bases. Germline loops: CDR1 MGHDK, CDR2 SYGVNS. This CDR3 has 15 amino acids. The source material was PBMCs. V is TRBV25-1 and J is TRBJ2-7, with 9 bases that match TRBD1. The TCR was taken from a man aged 30 to 45 in good health and CMV-seropositive. CDR3 bases: TGTGCCAGCGGGGGGGGACAGGGCGCCTTTTACGAGCAGTACTTC. Translating it yields CASGGGQGAFYEQYF.